Below, 5 T cell receptor beta chains from the same sample are listed, as sequenced in a study of blood T cell repertoires in COVID-19. The protocol was immunoSEQ multiplex PCR, while the TCRdb copy is restricted to in-frame clones and leaves out a portion. The table has 150,000 to 200,000 clones, 85% to 90% seen once. Material: peripheral blood. The receptors come from an elderly woman in a cohort sampled during active or convalescent COVID-19.

The chain has TRBV5-1 and TRBJ1-6; perhaps TRBD1 as D (6 bases). CDR1 and CDR2 from the germline V gene are SGHRS and YFSETQ. The CDR3 spans 14 residues. Deletions cut 0 bases from V and 7 bases from J, with 8 bases between. The CDR3 spells CASSLEGGNSPLHF. The CDR3 bases are TGCGCCAGCAGCTTGGAAGGGGGAAATTCACCCCTCCACTTT. The full variable domain, in which reference TRBV5-1 and TRBJ1-6 provide the parts outside the CDR3, is KAGVTQTPRYLIKTRGQQVTLSCSPISGHRSVSWYQQTPGQGLQFLFEYFSETQRNKGNFPGRFSGRQFSNSRSEMNVSTLELGDSALYLCASSLEGGNSPLHFGNGTRLTVT.

J is TRBJ2-7 and V is TRBV4-1, with D possibly matching TRBD2 (5 bases). Germline CDR1 reads MGHRA; CDR2 reads YSYEKL. V lost 4 bases and J 2 bases, leaving 18 bases between the germline ends. This CDR3 comprises 16 residues. The DNA of the CDR3 is TGCGCCAGCAGCCCTAATTGGATAGGGAGTCCCTACGAGCAGTACTTC. Its translation: CASSPNWIGSPYEQYF.

The V gene is TRBV12-3 or TRBV12-4, the J gene TRBJ2-7; TRBD1 agrees at 10 bases. The J segment lost 7 bases and the V segment lost 6 bases, leaving 3 bases of the junction unmatched. The CDR3 runs to 12 residues. The CDR3 region is CASSWDRGEQYV. For the CDR3, the DNA is TGTGCCAGCAGCTGGGACAGGGGTGAGCAGTACGTC.

This clone was detected once. The chain carries TRBV24-1 and TRBJ2-5; tentatively, D is TRBD1 (5 bases). Trimming pared 3 bases from V and 2 bases from J, leaving 12 bases between. CDR1 is KGHDR, CDR2 SFDVKD, per germline. The CDR3 is 15 amino acids. The CDR3 DNA reads as TGTGCCACCAGTGATGTTCAGGGTTTTCAAGAGACCCAGTACTTC. This translates into CATSDVQGFQETQYF.

This sequence joins TRBV7-9 and TRBJ2-2; TRBD1 aligns across 8 bases. V dropped 5 bases and J dropped 3; count of bases not matched to a gene: 17. The CDR3 totals 19 residues. Per germline, CDR1 SEHNR and CDR2 FQNEAQ (reference sequence). The CDR3 loop reads CASSLLVYRTGSYTGELFF. CDR3 bases: TGTGCCAGCAGCCTTCTCGTTTACCGGACAGGGTCCTACACCGGGGAGCTGTTTTTT.